What follows is one TCR beta chain and its context. This clone was seen a handful of times. Its binding antigen is unknown. No base-level quality is on record; no much larger clone is a single base apart. The data stem from a study of beta chain features in type 1 diabetes (dated by TCRdb to the late 2010s). For the study in its entirety: Mean age, gender distribution, total cell number and subset yield were not different between patients and healthy donors. A total of just under 110,000,000 sorted cells were examined across all samples, and RNA yield correlated strongly with the number of cells per subset. The study compared the TCRB repertoires of sorted circulating CD4+ T cell subsets in recently diagnosed type 1 diabetes patients with those in matched healthy donors. Regulatory and stem cell-like memory subsets were isolated from only 8 patients and roughly 8 healthy donors, whereas naive and central memory subsets came from all 30 or so donors. Overall study results and their limits: Only small numbers of individuals were included in the HLA sub-analyses, which left unresolved whether HLA type had any influence on TCRB rearrangement. Because cDNA was sequenced instead of genomic DNA, highly expressing activated cells could be over-represented, though the groups showed no difference in activation or CD3 levels. Shorter templates might be favored by PCR, yet because patient and control samples were amplified and corrected together, any such skew would affect both groups equally. Fewer insertions and more nucleotide deletions at VDJ recombination sites were observed in patients with type 1 diabetes, implying thymic rearrangement abnormalities. A moderate but significant shortening of TCRB CDR3 length was observed in type 1 diabetes patients in all four CD4+ subsets. The naive, central memory and regulatory TCRB repertoires appeared to resemble one another more closely among patients than among healthy donors.

Reading from cysteine to phenylalanine, the CDR3 counts 19 amino acids. Only CDR3 DNA is held: 57 bases, read in frame from base 1. CDR1 and CDR2 are drawn from the germline V gene (reference sequence): PRHDT, FYEKMQ. V is pruned by 4 bases and J by 6 bases, leaving 20 bases of the junction without a gene match. Each donor gave one peripheral blood draw, approximately 100 mL on average, collected into heparinised tubes. Naive, central memory, regulatory and stem cell-like memory CD4+ T cells were sorted on a BD FACSAria II using a panel including CD45RO, CCR7, CD25, CD127, CD95 and CD27. Purity was above 95% for every sorted population. PBMCs were isolated right away by Lymphoprep density gradient centrifugation and were stained directly, without culture. So that batch effects would be minimized, each experiment stained and sorted samples in pairs, pairing one healthy donor with one patient. The entire amount of isolated RNA was reverse transcribed using the High Capacity cDNA Reverse Transcription Kit, so the sequenced TCRB transcripts were expressed ones. Deep immunoSEQ sequencing was performed on naive, central memory and regulatory T cell samples, with an average of roughly 3.5 million total reads per sample. After sorted cells were lysed in RLT buffer, RNA was extracted with DNase-treated RNeasy Micro or Mini kits, with the choice depending on cell number. Each cell subset was processed on its own to prevent cross-contamination, while patient and healthy donor samples were processed together. Using the immunoSEQ multiplex PCR, TCRB sequences were amplified from cDNA into 87-bp fragments spanning the CDR3 region. Sequencing of the amplicons was done on the Illumina HiSeq platform. Regarding the original processing steps: Synthetic template baselines were used to correct PCR bias computationally, reads within Hamming distance 2 were collapsed together, and singletons that could not be merged were discarded. Reads were aligned to IMGT to assign V, D and J genes, CDR3 length, and insertions or deletions at six rearrangement sites. Within each subset, clonotype counts were normalized to sorted cell number, after which true diversity and Gini coefficients were computed with the tcR R package. The overlap coefficient, calculated on TCRB nucleotide sequences, was used to measure repertoire sharing. As a proxy for the pre-selection repertoire, out-of-frame TCRB sequences from naive cells were analyzed. Not all clones reach the TCRdb copy of this immuneACCESS table, which keeps in-frame sequences only. Checked studies attribute under half of the gap to unresolved V genes and leave the rest unexplained. V, J and clone size are taken as reported in that table, and D and trimming were inferred from the DNA itself. Here the sample has 600,000 to 700,000 clones; around an eighth occur a single time. The ten largest clonotypes hold around 0.022% of the sample.

The TCR originated in a man aged 18 to 29 with type 1 diabetes. The rearrangement joined TRBV13 to TRBJ2-5, and 10 bases in between align with TRBD2. The specimen sequenced was naive CD4+ T cells from blood. Explained via the paper, the cell subset or site label denotes: true naive CD4+ T cells. At the DNA level, the sequence is TGTGCCAGCAGCTCCCAAGGGGCTAGCGGGGGCTACACCTTAAAGACCCAGTACTTC. This yields the protein CASSSQGASGGYTLKTQYF.